This T cell receptor (beta chain) appears in the sequencing data of a study of blood T cell repertoires in COVID-19. Authors' methods: Nucleated cell number was recorded as an estimate derived from reference gene primer amplification. Libraries were prepared by immunoSEQ multiplex PCR; TCRdb keeps only in-frame clonotypes and omits some of them. V, J and clone size are taken as reported in that table, and D and trimming were inferred from the DNA itself. The sample holds a few hundred thousand clones, about 90% seen once. V lost 5 bases to trimming and J lost 5 bases; unmatched junction nucleotides: 7. This CDR3 is built from 16 residues. The germline V gene has CDR1 SGHTA and CDR2 FQGNSA. One Seattle source followed patients from active infection through their disease course.

The genes are TRBV7-2 and TRBJ2-5; 14 bases match TRBD2. Specimen: peripheral blood. The TCR sequence derives from a man between 18 and 35 years old with COVID-19, enrolled during active disease. The CDR3 nucleotides are TGTGCCAGCAGCGCAGGACTAGCGGGGGGCTGGGAGACCCAGTACTTC. Translation: CASSAGLAGGWETQYF. The full variable domain, rest sourced from reference TRBV7-2 and TRBJ2-5, is GAGVSQSPSNKVTEKGKDVELRCDPISGHTALYWYRQSLGQGLEFLIYFQGNSAPDKSGLPSDRFSAERTGGSVSTLTIQRTQQEDSAVYLCASSAGLAGGWETQYFGPGTRLLVL.